This TCR beta chain was captured in a study of T cells in Graves' hyperthyroidism and ophthalmopathy. General study results and limits: Ophthalmopathy, which appeared later, was predicted by the model a median about 6 months before onset.

Duration under 3 months, a NOSPECS grade of at least 4, and a Clinical Activity Score of at least 3 characterized the ophthalmopathy patients. Clinical symptoms, serum thyroxine and TRAb, thyroid ultrasound and orbital computed tomography together formed the diagnostic basis. Using 9.5 to 10 ml of fresh peripheral blood, PBMCs were prepared. Concerning this clonotype: What it binds is unknown.

Germline V gene data show CDR1 as SEHNR and CDR2 as FQNEAQ (reference sequence). V dropped 4 bases and J dropped 0 bases, with 13 bases sitting between them. This CDR3 has 15 residues. Researchers took RNA transcripts and amplified the TCR beta CDR3 regions from them. The HTBI primer set drove a first-round RT-PCR of the TCR CDR3. TCRdb re-called the multiplex PCR reads through MiXCR, storing one row per CDR3 protein. The sample holds about 480,000 distinct CDR3 sequences, 20% to 25% seen once. This chain joins TRBV7-9 and TRBJ2-7; the D gene is possibly TRBD1 (6 bases). This sequence originates from a woman aged 70-85 years with Graves' ophthalmopathy. The specimen was blood. The chain's CDR3 is CASSSGQSRSYEQYF. In nucleotides, the CDR3 is TGTGCCAGCAGCTCGGGACAATCGCGCTCCTACGAGCAGTACTTC.